These T cell receptor beta chains were read from a single sample in a study of cytomegalovirus exposure and HLA in healthy donors. Profiling relied on immunoSEQ multiplex PCR, and the TCRdb table lists in-frame clones only, not all of them. Of 90,000 to 120,000 clones in the sample, 70% to 85% were seen once. Input material: PBMCs. These receptors were collected from a male donor in good health and CMV-seronegative. The CDR3 runs from the conserved cysteine through the conserved F or W. The order of the fields is D gene, V gene, clone size, J gene, CDR3 DNA, CDR3 protein. The D gene is left open where the match is weak. Rows give clone size only sometimes, using once, few, many, or a class for an expanded clone.

D: TRBD2; V: TRBV10-1; size: .; J: TRBJ2-3; DNA: TGCGCCAGCAGTAAGACTAGCGCCCCTGGGGATACGCAGTATTTT; CDR3: CASSKTSAPGDTQYF
D: .; V: TRBV27; size: .; J: TRBJ1-1; DNA: TGTGCCAGCTCCACCACAGGGATCCCTGAAGCTTTCTTT; CDR3: CASSTTGIPEAFF
D: .; V: TRBV10-3; size: .; J: TRBJ2-1; DNA: TGTGCCATCAGTGATGGGGAGTCCCCTGAGCAGTTCTTC; CDR3: CAISDGESPEQFF
D: .; V: TRBV5-1; size: .; J: TRBJ2-7; DNA: TGCGCCAGCAGCCCTACCAACTACGAGCAGTACTTC; CDR3: CASSPTNYEQYF
D: .; V: TRBV7-6; size: .; J: TRBJ2-7; DNA: TGTGCCAGCAGCTTCAGGGAGGAGGGAGACGAGCAGTACTTC; CDR3: CASSFREEGDEQYF
D: .; V: TRBV27; size: .; J: TRBJ2-2; DNA: TGTGCCAGCAGTTTAAGGACAAGGTTAAACACCGGGGAGCTGTTTTTT; CDR3: CASSLRTRLNTGELFF
D: TRBD1; V: TRBV5-8; size: .; J: TRBJ2-7; DNA: TGTGCCAGCAGCATAGTGGGGACAGTCTCCTACGAGCAGTACTTC; CDR3: CASSIVGTVSYEQYF
D: TRBD2; V: TRBV9; size: once; J: TRBJ2-1; DNA: TGTGCCAGCAGCCTAGCCGGGACTAGCGGTTACAATGAGCAGTTCTTC; CDR3: CASSLAGTSGYNEQFF
D: TRBD2; V: TRBV18; size: .; J: TRBJ2-3; DNA: TGTGCCAGCTCACAGACTAGCAGCACAGATACGCAGTATTTT; CDR3: CASSQTSSTDTQYF
D: .; V: TRBV9; size: .; J: TRBJ2-3; DNA: TGTGCCAGCAGCTCAGGACTTTCCCCGGCGCAGTATTTT; CDR3: CASSSGLSPAQYF
D: .; V: TRBV6-5; size: .; J: TRBJ2-7; DNA: TGTGCCAGCAGTACCAGGACAGTACACTACGAGCAGTACTTC; CDR3: CASSTRTVHYEQYF
D: .; V: TRBV4-2; size: .; J: TRBJ2-1; DNA: TGTGCCAGCAGCCAAGATGCCGATAGCGGAGCGTACAATGAGCAGTTCTTC; CDR3: CASSQDADSGAYNEQFF
D: TRBD1; V: TRBV5-4; size: .; J: TRBJ1-3; DNA: TGTGCCAGCAGCACGTGGGACAGCGTCTCTGGAAACACCATATATTTT; CDR3: CASSTWDSVSGNTIYF
D: .; V: TRBV18; size: .; J: TRBJ1-4; DNA: TGTGCCAGCTCACGGAGGCAGAAGACTAATGAAAAACTGTTTTTT; CDR3: CASSRRQKTNEKLFF
D: TRBD1; V: TRBV19; size: once; J: TRBJ2-7; DNA: TGTGCCAGTAGAGAACCGGGACAGGGCTCCTACGAGCAGTACTTC; CDR3: CASREPGQGSYEQYF
D: TRBD2; V: TRBV7-9; size: few; J: TRBJ2-2; DNA: TGTGCCAGCAGCTCCCGCGGGAGTTTGGCCGGGGAGCTGTTTTTT; CDR3: CASSSRGSLAGELFF
D: .; V: TRBV10-2; size: once; J: TRBJ2-6; DNA: TGCGCCAGCCTAGGACAGACCAACTCTGGGGCCAACGTCCTGACTTTC; CDR3: CASLGQTNSGANVLTF
D: .; V: TRBV27; size: .; J: TRBJ2-2; DNA: TGTGCCAGCAGTTTCCAGTCTGGGGAGCTGTTTTTT; CDR3: CASSFQSGELFF
D: TRBD1; V: TRBV29-1; size: .; J: TRBJ2-5; DNA: TGCAGCGTTGAAGGGCGGACAGGGGGAGGCGAGACCCAGTACTTC; CDR3: CSVEGRTGGGETQYF
D: TRBD2; V: TRBV13; size: .; J: TRBJ2-5; DNA: TGTGCCAGCAGCTCCGGACTAGCGGCACAAGAGACCCAGTACTTC; CDR3: CASSSGLAAQETQYF
D: TRBD2; V: TRBV27; size: .; J: TRBJ2-7; DNA: TGTGCCAGCACCACCCTCCTGGCGGGAGGGGGCGAGCAGTACTTC; CDR3: CASTTLLAGGGEQYF
D: .; V: TRBV5-6; size: .; J: TRBJ2-2; DNA: TGTGCCAGCAGCTTGGCAAGCTCGAACACCGGGGAGCTGTTTTTT; CDR3: CASSLASSNTGELFF
D: TRBD2; V: TRBV5-4; size: .; J: TRBJ2-4; DNA: TGTGCCAGCAGCTTGAGTCTAGCGGGAGTTAAAAACATTCAGTACTTC; CDR3: CASSLSLAGVKNIQYF
D: .; V: TRBV30; size: once; J: TRBJ2-7; DNA: TGTGCCTGCCGGCCCGGGACACTCACCTACGAGCAGTACTTC; CDR3: CACRPGTLTYEQYF
D: .; V: TRBV6-4; size: .; J: TRBJ2-6; DNA: TGTGCCAGCAGTCCGACAGTATCTGGGGCCAACGTCCTGACTTTC; CDR3: CASSPTVSGANVLTF
D: TRBD1; V: TRBV30; size: .; J: TRBJ1-2; DNA: TGTGCCTGGAGTAAACTTCTGCCGGACAGGGTCACTGATGGCTACACCTTC; CDR3: CAWSKLLPDRVTDGYTF
D: TRBD1; V: TRBV27; size: few; J: TRBJ2-7; DNA: TGTGCCAGCAGTGGGCGGACAGGGGTAAACGAGCAGTACTTC; CDR3: CASSGRTGVNEQYF
D: TRBD1; V: TRBV10-1; size: .; J: TRBJ2-7; DNA: TGCGCCAGCAGTGAGCCGAAGGGGACAGGGCCCTACGAGCAGTACTTC; CDR3: CASSEPKGTGPYEQYF
D: .; V: TRBV4-1; size: .; J: TRBJ1-4; DNA: TGCGCCAGCAGCCCGGGAAATGAAAAACTGTTTTTT; CDR3: CASSPGNEKLFF
D: .; V: TRBV19; size: .; J: TRBJ2-1; DNA: TGTGCCAGTAGCCAAATAGTAGTTTCCTCCTACAATGAGCAGTTCTTC; CDR3: CASSQIVVSSYNEQFF
D: .; V: TRBV5-1; size: .; J: TRBJ1-1; DNA: TGCGCCAGCAGCCCCCGTGGGGCAACTGAAGCTTTCTTT; CDR3: CASSPRGATEAFF
D: .; V: TRBV10-3; size: .; J: TRBJ1-1; DNA: TGTGCCATCAGCGCGGGGCGACCTGAAGCTTTCTTT; CDR3: CAISAGRPEAFF
D: .; V: TRBV5-1; size: .; J: TRBJ1-1; DNA: TGCGCCAGCAGCTTGTTTCAGGGAAAAAACACTGAAGCTTTCTTT; CDR3: CASSLFQGKNTEAFF
D: TRBD2; V: TRBV25-1; size: .; J: TRBJ2-1; DNA: TGTGCCAGCAGGATGGGACTAGCGGGAAATATTCTGAATGAGCAGTTCTTC; CDR3: CASRMGLAGNILNEQFF
D: TRBD2; V: TRBV11-2; size: .; J: TRBJ2-7; DNA: TGTGCCAGCAGCTTTTTAGCGGGGGACTTCTACGAGCAGTACTTC; CDR3: CASSFLAGDFYEQYF
D: TRBD1; V: TRBV28; size: .; J: TRBJ1-5; DNA: TGTGCCAGCAGTTTATTAGGACAGGGGTTTCAGCCCCAGCATTTT; CDR3: CASSLLGQGFQPQHF
D: TRBD1; V: TRBV11-2; size: .; J: TRBJ1-2; DNA: TGTGCCAGCAGCTTAGATCTGGGACAGGTGATCGGCGGCTACACCTTC; CDR3: CASSLDLGQVIGGYTF
D: TRBD1; V: TRBV9; size: .; J: TRBJ2-1; DNA: TGTGCCAGCAGCGTAGGCGGTCAGGGGGTTCAGAATGAGCAGTTCTTC; CDR3: CASSVGGQGVQNEQFF
D: TRBD2; V: TRBV7-3; size: few; J: TRBJ2-1; DNA: TGTGCCAGCAGCCCCGGGACTAGCGGGAGGGGGACCGACAATGAGCAGTTCTTC; CDR3: CASSPGTSGRGTDNEQFF
D: .; V: TRBV27; size: .; J: TRBJ2-7; DNA: TGTGCCAGCAGTTGGTCGACAGGCCGCTCCCACGAGCAGTACTTC; CDR3: CASSWSTGRSHEQYF
D: .; V: TRBV6-1; size: .; J: TRBJ1-5; DNA: TGTGCCAGCAGGCTACAGGATAGCAATCAGCCCCAGCATTTT; CDR3: CASRLQDSNQPQHF
D: TRBD2; V: TRBV6-6; size: .; J: TRBJ2-1; DNA: TGTGCCAGCAACGAGGGACTAGCGAGCTCCTACAATGAGCAGTTCTTC; CDR3: CASNEGLASSYNEQFF
D: TRBD1; V: TRBV11-1; size: .; J: TRBJ2-7; DNA: TGTGCCAGCAGCGACCGGACAGGGTCCACCTACGAGCAGTACTTC; CDR3: CASSDRTGSTYEQYF
D: .; V: TRBV28; size: few; J: TRBJ2-2; DNA: TGTGCCAGCAGTTTAAGGGGGGGTTCGCACACCGGGGAGCTGTTTTTT; CDR3: CASSLRGGSHTGELFF